Following are 17 T cell receptor beta chains from one sample sequenced in a study of OX40 agonist ivuxolimab in advanced cancers. Profiled with immunoSEQ multiplex PCR; TCRdb holds only in-frame clones, not every one. The sample lists 80,000 to 100,000 clones, approximately 94% occurring once. The input for sequencing was CD4+ or CD8+ T cells sorted from blood, taken in a trial of the OX40 agonist ivuxolimab. The receptors here all came from an adult with an advanced solid tumor such as melanoma, head and neck, liver or kidney cancer.

The chain has TRBV9 and TRBJ2-1; the match to TRBD2 covers 8 bases. In germline, CDR1 is SGDLS, CDR2 YYNGEE. CDR3 length: 16 amino acids. Trimming removed 3 bases from V and 6 bases from J; junction bases left unmatched: 11. This chain's CDR3 is CASSDHGGVTGNEQFF. The CDR3 bases are TGTGCCAGCAGCGATCACGGGGGGGTGACTGGCAATGAGCAGTTCTTC.

This clone has only one observation. V usage is TRBV6-6 and J usage is TRBJ1-1; weak D call: TRBD1 (6 bases). Germline-derived CDR1 and CDR2 are MNHNY and SVGAGI (reference sequence). The length of the CDR3 is 14 residues. Trimming took 6 bases from V and 6 from J, leaving 17 bases between them. The CDR3 region is CASRRTDDTSEAFF. Here the CDR3 DNA reads TGTGCCAGCAGGAGGACAGACGACACTTCTGAAGCTTTCTTT.

V usage is TRBV5-1 and J usage is TRBJ2-5; 14 bases align to TRBD2. Trimming cost V 4 bases and J 1 base; bases outside gene matches: 3. Germline V gene data show CDR1 as SGHRS and CDR2 as YFSETQ. This CDR3 spans 16 amino acids. The CDR3 DNA follows: TGCGCCAGCAGCCAAGGGACTAGCGGGAGCCAAGAGACCCAGTACTTC. Its translation: CASSQGTSGSQETQYF.

The chain links TRBV5-1 to TRBJ2-7, with TRBD1 matching 8 bases. The CDR3 is 13 residues long. CDR1 is SGHRS, CDR2 YFSETQ, per germline. V dropped 1 base and J dropped 7; count of bases not matched to a gene: 4. CDR3 sequence: CASSLNRGLEQYF. In DNA form, the CDR3 reads TGCGCCAGCAGCTTGAACAGGGGGTTAGAGCAGTACTTC.

The CDR3 DNA sequence: TGTGCCAGCAGCCCCCCAGGGCTATACGAGCAGTACTTC. Translating gives CASSPPGLYEQYF. V usage is TRBV7-6 and J usage is TRBJ2-7; a weak D match, TRBD1 (5 bases). The V end lost 5 bases, the J end lost 4 bases, and 12 bases lay between the germline ends. This CDR3 is 13 amino acids long. Germline loops: CDR1 SGHVS, CDR2 FNYEAQ.

This clone was counted a single time. This chain uses TRBV6-6 with TRBJ1-2; D not resolved. The CDR3 has 12 amino acids. CDR1 is MNHNY, CDR2 SVGAGI, per germline (reference sequence). With 7 bases removed from V and 7 bases from J, the gap between germline ends came to 13 bases. The CDR3 DNA sequence: TGTGCCAGCACCCCCAGTGGGTTTGGCTACACCTTC. The encoded protein is CASTPSGFGYTF.

The gene calls are TRBV30 and TRBJ1-2; 7 bases match TRBD1. With 2 bases clipped from V and 0 bases from J, the junction kept 9 bases outside the gene matches. This CDR3 contains 16 residues. In germline, CDR1 is GTSNPN, CDR2 SVGIG (reference sequence). The CDR3 DNA reads as TGTGCCTGGAGTCTTGTACGACAGGGACCTAACTATGGCTACACCTTC. It yields the protein CAWSLVRQGPNYGYTF.

The V call is TRBV25-1, the J call TRBJ2-1; the D gene could be TRBD1 or TRBD2 (6 bases each). V was pared by 1 base and J by 6 bases, with 13 bases between. The CDR3 is 15 residues long. The germline gives CDR1 MGHDK, CDR2 SYGVNS. The CDR3 loop is CASSEWGALSNEQFF. The CDR3 DNA reads as TGTGCCAGCAGTGAATGGGGGGCTCTAAGCAATGAGCAGTTCTTC.

J is TRBJ1-2 and V is TRBV5-1, with D possibly being TRBD1 (5 bases). Looked up from germline, CDR1 is SGHRS and CDR2 is YFSETQ. Trimming removed 0 bases from V and 4 bases from J, with 13 bases in between. This CDR3 is 15 amino acids long. In DNA form, the CDR3 reads TGCGCCAGCAGCTTGGACCCCAGACAGATCTATGGCTACACCTTC. Encoded protein: CASSLDPRQIYGYTF.

The chain employs TRBV5-1 and TRBJ2-1, with 16 bases matching TRBD2. Unmatched junction bases numbered 11, after V lost 4 bases and J lost 10 bases. The germline V gene has CDR1 SGHRS and CDR2 YFSETQ. The CDR3 is 17 residues long. CDR3 DNA sequence: TGCGCCAGCAGCCCGGGGACTAGCGGGAGGGCCGGAAAGGAGCAGTTCTTC. This gives the protein CASSPGTSGRAGKEQFF.

The J gene is TRBJ1-2, the V gene TRBV4-3, with 7 bases that match TRBD1. V lost 3 bases to trimming and J lost 5 bases; unmatched junction nucleotides: 9. The CDR3 is 15 amino acids. Germline V lookup: CDR1 LGHNA, CDR2 YSLEER. CDR3 sequence: CASSQNQGGGYGYTF. As DNA, the CDR3 is TGCGCCAGCAGCCAGAACCAGGGGGGAGGGTATGGCTACACCTTC.

The CDR3 DNA reads TGTGCCAGCAGCTTAACCAGCGGGAGCTACGAGCAGTACTTC. Its protein product is CASSLTSGSYEQYF. The chain is built from TRBV5-4 and TRBJ2-7; TRBD2 aligns across 8 bases. Per the germline V gene, CDR1 is SGHNT and CDR2 is YYREEE (reference sequence). With 2 bases clipped from V and 3 bases from J, the junction kept 4 bases outside the gene matches. The CDR3 spans 14 residues.

The J gene is TRBJ2-7, the V gene TRBV4-2; TRBD1 aligns across 10 bases. The CDR3 is made up of 15 amino acids. V shed 4 bases and J 7 bases; nucleotides not matched to a gene: 10. Per germline, CDR1 LGHNA and CDR2 YNFKEQ. CDR3 residues: CASSPGGTGAWEQYF. The CDR3 DNA is TGTGCCAGCAGCCCCGGGGGGACAGGGGCCTGGGAGCAGTACTTC.

The chain couples TRBV5-4 to TRBJ2-7, with 10 bases matching TRBD1. Trimming removed 0 bases from V and 0 bases from J; junction bases left unmatched: 0. Germline V gene sequence: CDR1 SGHNT, CDR2 YYREEE (reference sequence). CDR3 length: 15 amino acids. The CDR3 region is CASSLGTGGSYEQYF. The CDR3 DNA reads as TGTGCCAGCAGCTTGGGGACAGGGGGCTCCTACGAGCAGTACTTC.

The chain has TRBV13 and TRBJ1-1; D is unclear. Per germline, CDR1 PRHDT and CDR2 FYEKMQ (reference sequence). The CDR3 loop spans 13 amino acids. V was clipped by 3 bases and J by 4 bases, with 9 bases between them. The CDR3 reads CASSFGVATEAFF. The CDR3 nucleotides read TGTGCCAGCAGCTTTGGGGTCGCCACTGAAGCTTTCTTT.

The chain is built from TRBV28 and TRBJ1-1; D gene uncertain. The germline CDR1 and CDR2 sequences are MDHEN and SYDVKM. The V gene lost 6 bases and the J gene lost 8 bases, with 10 bases spanning the gap. The CDR3 sequence is 11 residues long. This chain's CDR3 is CASRWGGEAFF. The DNA for the CDR3 is TGTGCCAGCAGGTGGGGTGGGGAAGCTTTCTTT.

This chain joins TRBV6-5 and TRBJ1-5, with D possibly being TRBD1 (6 bases). There are 14 residues in the CDR3. Germline CDR1 reads MNHEY; CDR2 reads SVGAGI. V gave up 4 bases and J gave up 1 base, with 8 bases separating them. The CDR3 region has the DNA TGTGCCAGCAGTTCAGGGGTGAGCAATCAGCCCCAGCATTTT. The encoded protein is CASSSGVSNQPQHF.